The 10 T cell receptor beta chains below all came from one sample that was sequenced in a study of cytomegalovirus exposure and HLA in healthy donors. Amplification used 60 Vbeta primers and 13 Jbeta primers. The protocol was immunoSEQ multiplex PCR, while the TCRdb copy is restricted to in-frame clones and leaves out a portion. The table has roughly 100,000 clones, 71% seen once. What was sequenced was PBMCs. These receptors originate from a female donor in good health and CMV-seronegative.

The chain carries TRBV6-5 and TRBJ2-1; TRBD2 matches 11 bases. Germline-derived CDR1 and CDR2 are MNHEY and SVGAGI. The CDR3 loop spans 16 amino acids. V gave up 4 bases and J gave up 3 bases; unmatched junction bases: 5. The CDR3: CASSSLAGGGYNEQFF. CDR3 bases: TGTGCCAGCAGTTCCTTAGCGGGAGGGGGCTACAATGAGCAGTTCTTC.

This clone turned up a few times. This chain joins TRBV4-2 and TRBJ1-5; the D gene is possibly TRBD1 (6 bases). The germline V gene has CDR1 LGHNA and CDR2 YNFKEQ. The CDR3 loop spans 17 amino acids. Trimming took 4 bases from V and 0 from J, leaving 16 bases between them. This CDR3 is CASSLEQGPYSNQPQHF. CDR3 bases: TGTGCCAGCAGCCTGGAACAGGGCCCGTATAGCAATCAGCCCCAGCATTTT.

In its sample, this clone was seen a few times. The CDR3 DNA reads as TGTGCCAGCAGCCACCGGCGGCGGGAGGGGTACGAGCAGTACTTC. This translates into CASSHRRREGYEQYF. The chain is built from TRBV11-2 and TRBJ2-7, with 9 nucleotides matching TRBD2. The CDR3 covers 15 residues. V dropped 5 bases and J dropped 4; count of bases not matched to a gene: 9. Per the germline V gene, CDR1 is SGHAT and CDR2 is FQNNGV.

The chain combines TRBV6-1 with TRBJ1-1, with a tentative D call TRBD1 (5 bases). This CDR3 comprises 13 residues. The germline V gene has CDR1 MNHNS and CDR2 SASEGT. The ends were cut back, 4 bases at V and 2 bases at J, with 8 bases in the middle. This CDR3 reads CASSAQGNTEAFF. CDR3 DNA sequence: TGTGCCAGCAGTGCGCAGGGTAACACTGAAGCTTTCTTT.

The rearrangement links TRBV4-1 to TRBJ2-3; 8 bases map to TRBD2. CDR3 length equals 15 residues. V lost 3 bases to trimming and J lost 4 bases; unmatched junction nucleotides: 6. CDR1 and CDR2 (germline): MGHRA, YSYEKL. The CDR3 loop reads CASSHRLAGSDTQYF. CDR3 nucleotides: TGCGCCAGCAGCCACCGGCTAGCGGGTTCAGATACGCAGTATTTT.

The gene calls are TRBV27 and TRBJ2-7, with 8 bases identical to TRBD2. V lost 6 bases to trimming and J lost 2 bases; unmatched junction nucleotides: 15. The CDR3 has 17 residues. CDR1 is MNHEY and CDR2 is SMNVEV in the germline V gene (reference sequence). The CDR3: CASSTSWIAGSPYEQYF. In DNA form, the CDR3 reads TGTGCCAGCAGCACTTCGTGGATAGCGGGATCCCCCTACGAGCAGTACTTC.

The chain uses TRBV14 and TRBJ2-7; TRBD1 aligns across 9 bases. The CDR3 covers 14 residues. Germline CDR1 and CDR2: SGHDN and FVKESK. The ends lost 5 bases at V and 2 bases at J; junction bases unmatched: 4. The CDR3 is CASSYGQGPYEQYF. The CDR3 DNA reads TGTGCCAGCAGCTACGGACAGGGGCCCTACGAGCAGTACTTC.

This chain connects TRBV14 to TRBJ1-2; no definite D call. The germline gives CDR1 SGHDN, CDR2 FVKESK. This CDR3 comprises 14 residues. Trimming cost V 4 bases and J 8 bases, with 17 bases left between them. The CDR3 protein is CASSPAGGPGGYTF. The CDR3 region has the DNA TGTGCCAGCAGCCCCGCCGGCGGCCCGGGAGGCTACACCTTC.

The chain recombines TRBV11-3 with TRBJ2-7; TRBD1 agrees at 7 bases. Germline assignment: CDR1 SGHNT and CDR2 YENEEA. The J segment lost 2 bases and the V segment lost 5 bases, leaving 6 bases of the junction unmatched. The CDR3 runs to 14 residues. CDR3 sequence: CASSPPDRTYEQYF. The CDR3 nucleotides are TGTGCCAGCAGCCCACCGGACAGGACCTACGAGCAGTACTTC. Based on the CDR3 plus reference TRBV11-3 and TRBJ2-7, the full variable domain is EAGVVQSPRYKIIEKKQPVAFWCNPISGHNTLYWYLQNLGQGPELLIRYENEEAVDDSQLPKDRFSAERLKGVDSTLKIQPAELGDSAVYLCASSPPDRTYEQYFGPGTRLTVT.

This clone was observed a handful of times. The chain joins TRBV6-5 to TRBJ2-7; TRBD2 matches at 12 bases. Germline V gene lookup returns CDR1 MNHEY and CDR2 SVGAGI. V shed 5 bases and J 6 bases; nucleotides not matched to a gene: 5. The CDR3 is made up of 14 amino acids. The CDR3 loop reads CASSQTSGSIEQYF. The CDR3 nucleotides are TGTGCCAGCAGTCAGACTAGCGGGAGTATCGAGCAGTACTTC.